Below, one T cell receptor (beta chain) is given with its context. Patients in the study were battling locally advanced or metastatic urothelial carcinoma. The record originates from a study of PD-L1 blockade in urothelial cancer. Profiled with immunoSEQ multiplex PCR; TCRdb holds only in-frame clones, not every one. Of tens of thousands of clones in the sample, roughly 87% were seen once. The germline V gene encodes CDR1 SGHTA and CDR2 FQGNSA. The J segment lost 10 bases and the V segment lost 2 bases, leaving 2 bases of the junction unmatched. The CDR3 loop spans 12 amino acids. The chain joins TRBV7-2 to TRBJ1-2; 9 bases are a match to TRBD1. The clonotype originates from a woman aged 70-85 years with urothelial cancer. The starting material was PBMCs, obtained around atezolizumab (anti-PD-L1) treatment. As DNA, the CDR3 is TGTGCCAGCAGCTTACTACAGGGGGCCTACACCTTC. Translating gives CASSLLQGAYTF.